The clone carrying this TCR beta chain has at least ten counts. This entry belongs to a study of metastatic and nonmetastatic thyroid tumors. Study summary: Where malignant and benign thyroid patients were concerned, repertoires were compared across blood and tumor or nodule tissue.

Every patient was untreated before thyroid surgery. Via MiXCR, TCRdb re-called the PCR reads. This table has 16,000 or so clones, less than 25% appearing once. This clonotype originated in a male donor with papillary thyroid cancer or a benign thyroid nodule (not recorded which). Some clones in this sample may be carry-over from other donors' samples. Sequenced sample: tumor tissue.

CDR3 bases: TGTGCCAGCAGACCCGGAGCAGGGGCCAACGTCCTGACTTTC. This encodes CASRPGAGANVLTF. The chain is built from TRBV7-9 and TRBJ2-6, with D uncertain. The ends were cut back, 6 bases at V and 4 bases at J, with 10 bases in the middle. The CDR3 covers 14 residues. Germline lookup yields CDR1 SEHNR and CDR2 FQNEAQ (reference sequence).